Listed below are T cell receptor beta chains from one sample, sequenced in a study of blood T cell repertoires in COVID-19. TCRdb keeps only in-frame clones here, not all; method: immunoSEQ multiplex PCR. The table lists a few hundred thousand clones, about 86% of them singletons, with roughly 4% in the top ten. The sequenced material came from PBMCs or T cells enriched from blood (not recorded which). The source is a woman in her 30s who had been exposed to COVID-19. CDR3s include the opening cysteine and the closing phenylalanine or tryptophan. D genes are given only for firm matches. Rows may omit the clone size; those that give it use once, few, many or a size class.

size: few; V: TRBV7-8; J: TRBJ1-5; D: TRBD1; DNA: TGTGCCAGCAGCTTAGGTGGACAGGGATGGGGTAGCAATCAGCCCCAGCATTTT; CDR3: CASSLGGQGWGSNQPQHF
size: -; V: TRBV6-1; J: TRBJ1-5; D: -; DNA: TGTGCCAGCAGTGAAGCGCCCGGGGTTGGCAATCAGCCCCAGCATTTT; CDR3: CASSEAPGVGNQPQHF
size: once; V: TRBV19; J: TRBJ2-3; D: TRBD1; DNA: TGTGCCAGTAGTATGGTACAGGGGCCAGATACGCAGTATTTT; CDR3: CASSMVQGPDTQYF
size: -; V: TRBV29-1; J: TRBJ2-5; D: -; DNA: TGCAGCGTTGAATTCTTCGGGCGTCCGGGGGAGACCCAGTACTTC; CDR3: CSVEFFGRPGETQYF
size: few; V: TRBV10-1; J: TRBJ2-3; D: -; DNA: TGCGCCAGCAGTGAGCCAGGACAGTCAGATACGCAGTATTTT; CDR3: CASSEPGQSDTQYF
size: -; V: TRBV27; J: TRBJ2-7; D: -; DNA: TGTGCCAGCTCCCGGGGGATAAGGTTGTACGAGCAGTACTTC; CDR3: CASSRGIRLYEQYF
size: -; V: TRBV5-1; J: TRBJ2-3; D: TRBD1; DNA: TGCGCCAGCAGCTGGGGACAGGGGGCGACCAGGGATACGCAGTATTTT; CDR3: CASSWGQGATRDTQYF
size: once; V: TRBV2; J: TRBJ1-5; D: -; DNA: TGTGCCAGCAGTTTGGACTGGGATCAGCCCCAGCATTTT; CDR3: CASSLDWDQPQHF
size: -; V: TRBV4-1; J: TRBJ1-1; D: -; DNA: TGCGCCAGCAGCCAAGAGGGCAGGGCGCTGGGAGAAGCTTTCTTT; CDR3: CASSQEGRALGEAFF
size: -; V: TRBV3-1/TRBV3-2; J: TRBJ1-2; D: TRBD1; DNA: TGTGCCAGCAGCATAACGCGACCAGGGGACAGGGCTTATGGCTACACCTTC; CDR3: CASSITRPGDRAYGYTF
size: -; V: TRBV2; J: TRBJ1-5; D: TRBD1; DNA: TGTGCCAGCACCGGACAGGACGGGCAGCCCCAGCATTTT; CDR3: CASTGQDGQPQHF
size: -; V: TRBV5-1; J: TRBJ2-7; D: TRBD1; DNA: TGCGCCAGCAGCTTGGCTGGGACAGGGAAGACCTACGAGCAGTACTTC; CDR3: CASSLAGTGKTYEQYF
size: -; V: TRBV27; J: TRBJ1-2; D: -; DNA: TGTGCCAGCGGTAAGAGGACAACCTCCTATGGCTACACCTTC; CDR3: CASGKRTTSYGYTF
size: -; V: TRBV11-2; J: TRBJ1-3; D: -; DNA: TGTGCCAGCAGCCTTCAACAGGGAAATGAATATTTT; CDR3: CASSLQQGNEYF
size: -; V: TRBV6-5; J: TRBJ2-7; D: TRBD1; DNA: TGTGCCAGCAGTACCGGGACAGTAACCTACGAGCAGTACTTC; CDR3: CASSTGTVTYEQYF
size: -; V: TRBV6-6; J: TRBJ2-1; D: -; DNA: TGTGCCAGCAGGGGGCCGGGCAATGAGCAGTTCTTC; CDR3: CASRGPGNEQFF
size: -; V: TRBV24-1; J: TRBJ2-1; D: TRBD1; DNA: TGTGCCACCAGCGATGACAGGGTCAATGAGCAGTTCTTC; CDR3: CATSDDRVNEQFF
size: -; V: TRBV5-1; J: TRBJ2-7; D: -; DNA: TGCGCCAGCAGCTTGGAAGCCCCCAGGGGCGAGCAGTACTTC; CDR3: CASSLEAPRGEQYF
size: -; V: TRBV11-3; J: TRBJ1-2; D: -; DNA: TGTGCCAGCAGCCTCGGGTCTCAGGGGAACTATGGCTACACCTTC; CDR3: CASSLGSQGNYGYTF
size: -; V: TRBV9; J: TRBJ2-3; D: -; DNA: TGTGCCAGCAGCTTAAGGGGGGATACGCAGTATTTT; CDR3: CASSLRGDTQYF
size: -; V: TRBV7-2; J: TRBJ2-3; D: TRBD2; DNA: TGTGCCAGCAGCTTAGCTAGCGGGGTGGGTTCAGATACGCAGTATTTT; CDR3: CASSLASGVGSDTQYF
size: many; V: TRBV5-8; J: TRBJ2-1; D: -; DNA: TGTGCCAGCAGCTTACCCGGGACTTCAAATGAGCAGTTCTTC; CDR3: CASSLPGTSNEQFF
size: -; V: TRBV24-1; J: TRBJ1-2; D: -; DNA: TGTGCCACCAGTGATAGCAGGGTTGAAGTATATGGCTACACCTTC; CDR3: CATSDSRVEVYGYTF
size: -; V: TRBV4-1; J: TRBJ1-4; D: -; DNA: TGCGCCAGCAGCCAAGAAGCGCGGGCAGTTAATGAAAAACTGTTTTTT; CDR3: CASSQEARAVNEKLFF
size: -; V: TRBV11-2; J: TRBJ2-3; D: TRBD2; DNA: TGTGCCAGCAGCTGGTCTAGCGGGGGGTCCCTCGAAAATACGCAGTATTTT; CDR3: CASSWSSGGSLENTQYF
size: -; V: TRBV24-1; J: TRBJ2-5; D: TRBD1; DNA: TGTGCCACCAGACTGGACAGGGGGTTGCTGCAAGAGACCCAGTACTTC; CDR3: CATRLDRGLLQETQYF
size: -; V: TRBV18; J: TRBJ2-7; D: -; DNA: TGTGCCAGCTCACCGGGCCCCCTTGGCGAGCAGTACTTC; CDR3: CASSPGPLGEQYF
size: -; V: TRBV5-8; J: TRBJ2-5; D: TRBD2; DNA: TGTGCCAGCAGCCCCGGGGGGATGAAGACCCAGTACTTC; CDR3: CASSPGGMKTQYF
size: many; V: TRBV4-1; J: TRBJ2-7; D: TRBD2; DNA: TGCGCCAGCAGCGAATTCGCGGGGGGCTACGAGCAGTACTTC; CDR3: CASSEFAGGYEQYF
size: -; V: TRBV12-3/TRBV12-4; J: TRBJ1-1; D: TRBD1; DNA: TGTGCCAGCAGTCGAGGGGACAGGGGGGCTTTCTTT; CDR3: CASSRGDRGAFF
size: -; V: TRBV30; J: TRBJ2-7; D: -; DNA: TGTGCCCGCAAGACTGTACCGGGGACGGGGGTCTTC; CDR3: CARKTVPGTGVF